The subject of this entry is one T cell receptor beta chain. Its antigen is still unknown. CDR3 length: 14 residues. V was shortened by 2 bases and J by 5 bases, with 12 bases between the two germline ends. Germline CDR1 reads DFQATT; CDR2 reads SNEGSKA (reference sequence). The sample belongs to a study of blood T cells in healthy people across ages. General observations from the study: The unknown donor CMV status may have confounded expanded clonotype changes. It was held that diversity estimates obtained from one million T cells represented underestimates. Long-lived donors exceeded aged donors in naive CD4+ cells and diversity.

Sample-barcoded 5' priming and a J-beta primer mix drove a second PCR of roughly 6 to 12 cycles. Every cDNA was tagged by a template-switch adaptor with 12 random nucleotides. MiXCR, run by TCRdb on the 5' RACE reads, gives a single entry per CDR3 protein. The data contain some 1,800,000 distinct CDR3 sequences, more than 35% of them singletons. This receptor was identified in a human donor in good health. Sequencing was performed on blood. The chain joins TRBV20-1 to TRBJ2-2; D unclear. DNA of the CDR3: TGCAGTGCTAGACCTATCTTGGGGACCGGGGAGCTGTTTTTT. It encodes CSARPILGTGELFF.